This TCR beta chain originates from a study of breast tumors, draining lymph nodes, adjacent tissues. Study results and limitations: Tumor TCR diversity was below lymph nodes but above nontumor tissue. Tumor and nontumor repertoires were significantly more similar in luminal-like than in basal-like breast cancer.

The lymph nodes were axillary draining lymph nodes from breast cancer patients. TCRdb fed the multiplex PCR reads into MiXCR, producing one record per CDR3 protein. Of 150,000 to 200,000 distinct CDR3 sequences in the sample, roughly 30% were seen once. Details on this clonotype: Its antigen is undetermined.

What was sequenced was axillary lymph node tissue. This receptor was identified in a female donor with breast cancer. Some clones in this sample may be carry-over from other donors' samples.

CDR3 nucleotides: TGTGCCAGCAGCTGGGACAGGGTCTCTGAAGCTTTCTTT. This translates into CASSWDRVSEAFF. The V gene is TRBV7-9, the J gene TRBJ1-1, with 9 nucleotides matching TRBD1. Germline V CDR1 and CDR2: SEHNR, FQNEAQ (reference sequence). This CDR3 spans 13 amino acids. Losses at the gene ends were 4 bases for V and 6 bases for J; bases not matched to a gene: 3.